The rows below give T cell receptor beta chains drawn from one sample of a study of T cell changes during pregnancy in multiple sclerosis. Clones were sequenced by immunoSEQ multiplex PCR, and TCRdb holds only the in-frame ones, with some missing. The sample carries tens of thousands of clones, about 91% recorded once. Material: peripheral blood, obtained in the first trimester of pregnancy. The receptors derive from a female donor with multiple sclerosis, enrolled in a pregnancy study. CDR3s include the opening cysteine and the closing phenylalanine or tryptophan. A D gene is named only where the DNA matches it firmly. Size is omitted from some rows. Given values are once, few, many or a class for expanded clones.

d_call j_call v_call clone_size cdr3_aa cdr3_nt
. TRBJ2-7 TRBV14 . CASSQDSGKQYF TGTGCCAGCAGCCAAGATTCGGGGAAGCAGTACTTC
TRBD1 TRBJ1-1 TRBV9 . CASSSPYRGPTEAFF TGTGCCAGCAGCTCCCCATACAGGGGTCCGACTGAAGCTTTCTTT
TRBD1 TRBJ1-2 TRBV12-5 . CASGRADRADGYTF TGTGCTAGTGGCAGGGCAGACAGGGCGGATGGCTACACCTTC
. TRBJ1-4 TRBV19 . CASSPGAGTGLFF TGTGCCAGTAGTCCGGGAGCAGGGACGGGACTGTTTTTT
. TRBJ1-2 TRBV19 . CASGQYGYTF TGTGCCAGTGGCCAATATGGCTACACCTTC
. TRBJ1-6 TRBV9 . CASSVDHQGAPLHF TGTGCCAGCAGCGTTGACCACCAAGGGGCCCCCCTCCACTTT
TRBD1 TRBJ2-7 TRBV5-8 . CASSFLDRGHSEQYF TGTGCCAGCAGCTTTTTAGACAGGGGGCATAGCGAGCAGTACTTC
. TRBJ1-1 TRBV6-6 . CASQNWGLSNTEAFF TGTGCCAGCCAGAACTGGGGACTGTCGAACACTGAAGCTTTCTTT
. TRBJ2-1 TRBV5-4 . CASSLVVAPAYNEQFF TGTGCCAGCAGCTTGGTGGTTGCTCCGGCCTACAATGAGCAGTTCTTC
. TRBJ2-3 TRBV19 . CASSPRWDTQYF TGTGCCAGTAGTCCGCGGTGGGATACGCAGTATTTT
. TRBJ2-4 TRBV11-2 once CASSLKNRDIGDIQYF TGTGCCAGCAGCTTGAAAAACCGGGACATAGGGGATATTCAGTACTTC
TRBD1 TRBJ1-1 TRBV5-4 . CASSPGQYRGFNTEAFF TGTGCCAGCTCCCCCGGCCAGTACAGGGGGTTCAACACTGAAGCTTTCTTT
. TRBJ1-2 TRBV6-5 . CASRAGVGGYTF TGTGCCAGCCGGGCCGGGGTAGGCGGCTACACCTTC
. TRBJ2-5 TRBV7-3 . CASSLIGRVEETQYF TGTGCCAGCAGCTTAATCGGCAGGGTCGAAGAGACCCAGTACTTC
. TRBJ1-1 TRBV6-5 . CASVGTMNTEAFF TGTGCCAGCGTGGGGACAATGAACACTGAAGCTTTCTTT
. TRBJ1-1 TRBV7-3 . CASSGGGTEAFF TGTGCCAGCAGTGGGGGGGGGACTGAAGCTTTCTTT
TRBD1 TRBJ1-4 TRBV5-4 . CASSSKDRGEKLFF TGTGCCAGCAGCTCTAAGGACAGGGGAGAAAAACTGTTTTTT
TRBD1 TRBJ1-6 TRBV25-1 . CASSAQGARNSPLHF TGTGCCAGCAGTGCCCAGGGGGCACGGAATTCACCCCTCCACTTT
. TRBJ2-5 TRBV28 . CASSPGSYQETQYF TGTGCCAGCAGTCCCGGGTCGTACCAAGAGACCCAGTACTTC
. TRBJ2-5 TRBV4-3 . CASSPIDTGFQETQYF TGCGCCAGCAGCCCGATCGATACGGGTTTCCAAGAGACCCAGTACTTC
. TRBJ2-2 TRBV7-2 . CASTPRGSNTGELFF TGTGCCAGCACCCCTAGAGGGTCGAACACCGGGGAGCTGTTTTTT
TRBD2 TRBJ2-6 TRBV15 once CATRSGGTTGANVLTF TGTGCCACCAGGAGCGGGGGGACGACTGGGGCCAACGTCCTGACTTTC
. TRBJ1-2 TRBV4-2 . CASSQDGQPHYGYTF TGTGCCAGCAGCCAAGATGGACAGCCTCACTATGGCTACACCTTC
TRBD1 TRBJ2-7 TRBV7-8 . CASSLAGTGYEQYF TGTGCCAGCAGCTTAGCCGGGACAGGGTACGAGCAGTACTTC
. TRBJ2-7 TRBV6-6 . CASSGQPSYEQYF TGTGCCAGCAGCGGACAACCCTCCTACGAGCAGTACTTC
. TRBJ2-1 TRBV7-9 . CASSFGLQRSNEQFF TGTGCCAGCAGCTTCGGACTTCAAAGGAGTAATGAGCAGTTCTTC
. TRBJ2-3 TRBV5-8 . CASSSDSTSTDTQYF TGTGCCAGCAGCTCCGACAGTACTAGCACAGATACGCAGTATTTT
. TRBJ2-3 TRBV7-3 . CASSTGEAVGTQYF TGTGCCAGCAGTACCGGTGAGGCCGTCGGTACGCAGTATTTT
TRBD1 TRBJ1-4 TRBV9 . CASSFGQGGMANEKLFF TGTGCCAGCAGCTTCGGACAGGGGGGGATGGCTAATGAAAAACTGTTTTTT
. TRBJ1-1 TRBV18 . CASSAGGDTEAFF TGTGCCAGCTCCGCTGGGGGGGACACTGAAGCTTTCTTT
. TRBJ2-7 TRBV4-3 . CASSQAEGLTYEQYF TGCGCCAGCAGCCAAGCGGAGGGTTTGACCTACGAGCAGTACTTC
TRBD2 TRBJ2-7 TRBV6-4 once CASRVAAGEYYEQYF TGTGCCAGCAGGGTTGCGGCGGGGGAGTACTACGAGCAGTACTTC
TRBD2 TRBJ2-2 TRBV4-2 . CASSQDRTSGAGELFF TGTGCCAGCAGCCAAGATAGGACTAGCGGGGCCGGGGAGCTGTTTTTT